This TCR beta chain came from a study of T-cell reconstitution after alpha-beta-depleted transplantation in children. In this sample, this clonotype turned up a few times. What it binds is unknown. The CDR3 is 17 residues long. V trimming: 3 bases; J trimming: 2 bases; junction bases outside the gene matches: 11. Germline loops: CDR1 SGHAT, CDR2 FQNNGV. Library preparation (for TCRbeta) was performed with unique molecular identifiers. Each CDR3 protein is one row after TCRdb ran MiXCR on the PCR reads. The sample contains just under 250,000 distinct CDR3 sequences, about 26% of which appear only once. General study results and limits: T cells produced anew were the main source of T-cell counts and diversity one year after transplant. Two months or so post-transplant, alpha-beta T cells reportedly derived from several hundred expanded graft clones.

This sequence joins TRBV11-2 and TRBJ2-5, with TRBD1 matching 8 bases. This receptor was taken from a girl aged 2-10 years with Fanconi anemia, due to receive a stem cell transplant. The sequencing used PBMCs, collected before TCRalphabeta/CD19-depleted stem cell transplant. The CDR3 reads CASSFGGQGGRQETQYF. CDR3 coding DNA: TGTGCCAGCAGCTTCGGTGGACAGGGAGGCCGACAAGAGACCCAGTACTTC.